This T cell receptor (beta chain) is drawn from a study of blood T cell repertoires in COVID-19. Background on the study: Sites in the United States, Italy and Spain provided acute and convalescent COVID-19 samples. T cells, B-cell-depleted T cells, or PBMCs provided the cDNA or gDNA that served as material.

The CDR3 has 15 residues. The J segment lost 4 bases and the V segment lost 5 bases, leaving 8 bases of the junction unmatched. Germline V gene data show CDR1 as MNHEY and CDR2 as SVGAGI. Seattle patients were enrolled while actively infected and followed longitudinally. Original analysis: Amplification of reference gene primers provided the estimated nucleated cell counts. Profiled with immunoSEQ multiplex PCR; TCRdb holds only in-frame clones, not every one. The V and J calls and clone size come from that table; D and trimming were worked out from the DNA. The repertoire consists of 120,000 or so clones, with over 85% occurring once and the leading ten covering approximately 5%.

Sequencing was carried out using peripheral blood. V is TRBV6-5 and J is TRBJ1-5, with TRBD1 matching 7 bases. The sequence was obtained from a man between 60 and 75 years old with COVID-19, enrolled during active disease. The CDR3 DNA reads as TGTGCCAGCAGTCCCAGGGACAGATTAAATCAGCCCCAGCATTTT. Amino acids: CASSPRDRLNQPQHF.